Given below is one TCR beta chain in context. Its antigen is still unknown. The junction and the germline gene differ at one end; a read error may be behind it. This specimen belongs to a study of immune evolution from preneoplasia to lung adenocarcinoma (dated by TCRdb to about 2021). For the wider study: HLA loss of heterozygosity was found in over 6% of AIS, 15% of MIA and about a third of ADC lesions, and in no AAH lesions. The study used immune gene expression, TCR sequencing and multiplex immunofluorescence to profile the immune contexture of lung adenocarcinoma precursors and invasive adenocarcinoma. Resected precursor lesions (AAH, AIS, MIA) and invasive adenocarcinomas were compared with paired morphologically normal lung tissue. The sample size was set by how many specimens were available, not by a prior power calculation. Whole exome sequencing and methylation data from the same cohort of nodules were integrated with the immune data. A total of under 60 patients with pulmonary nodules who underwent surgical resection were included in the overall cohort. TCR sequencing data were obtained from approximately 50 patients. According to the study, roughly 100 samples went through TCR sequencing. POLYSOLVER was used to infer class I HLA alleles from exome data, and LOHHLA was used to detect allele-specific HLA loss. Overall results and qualifications from the work: The highest top T cell clone frequencies were observed in normal lung, and a progressive decrease in top T cell clone frequencies appeared to occur from AAH through AIS, MIA and invasive adenocarcinoma. All patients were from Japan and China, so applicability to Western populations was uncertain. T cell clonality was highest in KRAS-mutant nodules compared with EGFR-mutant or double wild-type lesions. Clonality was highest in normal lung, while later-stage lesions appeared to have lower clonality but higher T cell density and diversity. The findings rested on association rather than direct causation, and larger cohorts with long-term follow-up and longitudinal biopsies were considered necessary.

Resection was performed on patients in Japan or China between the mid-2010s and the late 2010s. Histologic diagnosis of each case was confirmed independently by two lung cancer pathologists on H&E slides. Premalignant or tumor cells were enriched for nucleic acid extraction by macro-dissection performed after pathologic assessment. FFPE tissue was used for DNA isolation with the AllPrep DNA/RNA FFPE Kit. There are 14 amino acids in the CDR3, from cysteine to phenylalanine inclusive. Only the CDR3 DNA is retained, 42 bases long and in frame from the first base. CDR1 and CDR2 (MNHEY, SVGAGI) derive from the germline V gene. TCR beta CDR3 regions were sequenced from DNA using the immunoSEQ hsTCRbeta Kit. For the original study's pipeline: TCR sequencing data were analysed with the ImmunoSEQ Analyzer. T cell clonality was defined as 1 minus Pielou's evenness, calculated on productive rearrangements. To measure T cell diversity, the inverse Simpson index was applied to productive templates. T cell density was defined as TCR beta template counts normalized to usable DNA, with usable DNA estimated by amplification and sequencing of housekeeping genes. TCR metrics were compared across histologic stages using two-sided Kruskal-Wallis tests. TCRdb stores this immuneACCESS table with in-frame sequences only. Part of the clones is absent; in the studies checked, under half of the shortfall reflects unresolved V genes, and no reason is known for the rest. The DNA gave D and trimming, while V, J and clone size come from that table. The sample table records some 11,000 clones; 78% of these occur just once. The top ten constitute roughly 3.9% of the sample.

This receptor was obtained from a person in their sixties or seventies with lung adenocarcinoma. Input material: FFPE minimally invasive lung adenocarcinoma tissue. In light of the paper, this sample's cell subset or site label describes: micro-invasive lung adenocarcinoma (MIA). This sequence uses TRBV6-5 and TRBJ1-5; the D gene is unclear. The sequenced DNA is TGTGTCAGCAGCGCAAGTTATAGCAATCAGCCCCAGCATTTT. Protein translation: CVSSASYSNQPQHF.